Each of the 22 T cell receptor beta chains below was sequenced from the same sample in a study of post-analysis software for immune sequencing data. Libraries were made from TCR beta cDNA, and they carried unique molecular identifiers. TCRdb re-called the PCR reads with MiXCR, one entry per CDR3 protein. The table lists about 820,000 distinct CDR3 sequences, approximately 57% of them singletons. These TCRs' antigens remain unknown. Findings and caveats of the study: TRBV segments more frequent in patients than in controls numbered roughly 5 and included TRBV5-6, TRBV5-1 and TRBV20-1.

The sequencing input was blood. These receptor sequences come from a girl aged 5 to 17 with multiple sclerosis.

The chain employs TRBV29-1 and TRBJ2-5, with D possibly matching TRBD2 (7 bases). The CDR3 runs to 12 residues. Germline CDR1 and CDR2: SQVTM and ANQGSEA. Trimming stripped 7 bases from V and 11 bases from J, with 20 bases between. The CDR3 protein is CSGEGGDGEQYF. In DNA form, the CDR3 reads TGCAGCGGGGAGGGGGGAGATGGGGAGCAGTACTTC.

V and J are TRBV20-1 and TRBJ2-4, with D possibly called TRBD1 or TRBD2 (6 bases each). The end of the DNA is better explained by TRBJ2-7, so the J call may be wrong. The CDR3 runs 12 residues. Germline-derived CDR1 and CDR2 are DFQATT and SNEGSKA (reference sequence). CDR3 nucleotides: TGCAGTGCCTCAAGGGGGGACTACGAGCAGTACTTC. This gives the protein CSASRGDYEQYF.

The rearrangement uses TRBV6-5 and TRBJ2-5; TRBD2 is a possible D gene (5 bases). Germline CDR1 and CDR2: MNHEY and SVGAGI. Trimming shortened V by 0 bases and J by 9 bases, and 8 bases separated the two germline ends. The CDR3 runs to 12 residues. The CDR3 nucleotides read TGTGCCAGCAGTTACTCTTCCGGGGCCCAGTACTTC. Its translation: CASSYSSGAQYF.

The J gene is TRBJ2-7, the V gene TRBV29-1; TRBD1 matches 10 bases. Germline-derived CDR1 and CDR2 are SQVTM and ANQGSEA. This CDR3 has 17 residues. Trimming at V came to 8 bases and at J to 0 bases, leaving 16 bases not matched to a gene. CDR3 nucleotide sequence: TGCAGCATAAGCCGGGACAGGGGACGGGAGAGCTCCTACGAGCAGTACTTC. This translates into CSISRDRGRESSYEQYF.

The rearrangement uses TRBV7-3 and TRBJ2-6; TRBD2 might be the D (6 bases). The CDR3 spans 15 residues. Germline V lookup: CDR1 SGHTA, CDR2 FQGTGA. Trimming took off 2 bases at V and 4 bases at J, with 9 bases between the two ends. The CDR3 region has the DNA TGTGCCAGCAGCTTACGGGGGATGGGGGCCAACGTCCTGACTTTC. This translates into CASSLRGMGANVLTF.

This clonotype has only a few counts. The rearrangement joins TRBV20-1 to TRBJ2-6; TRBD1 is a possible D gene (6 bases). CDR1 DFQATT and CDR2 SNEGSKA come from the germline V gene (reference sequence). V lost 2 bases and J 4 bases, leaving 12 bases between the germline ends. The CDR3 is made up of 15 amino acids. CDR3 sequence: CSARLQGPGANVLTF. The CDR3 coding sequence is TGCAGTGCTAGATTGCAGGGGCCCGGGGCCAACGTCCTGACTTTC.

The V call is TRBV12-3 or TRBV12-4, the J call TRBJ2-2; D not resolved. Trimming took off 6 bases at V and 0 bases at J, with 17 bases between the two ends. The CDR3 loop spans 17 amino acids. The CDR3 nucleotides are TGTGCCAGCAGCCCACCAAAGGGTACAGCGAACACCGGGGAGCTGTTTTTT. Its protein product is CASSPPKGTANTGELFF.

The chain recombines TRBV20-1 with TRBJ2-1; tentative D call: TRBD2 (5 bases). Germline V gene sequence: CDR1 DFQATT, CDR2 SNEGSKA (reference sequence). V lost 8 bases and J 0 bases, leaving 20 bases between the germline ends. The CDR3 covers 16 residues. The CDR3 DNA reads TGCAGTTCGTGTCCCTCTAGCTCGAGCTCCTACAATGAGCAGTTCTTC. Translated: CSSCPSSSSSYNEQFF.

The rearrangement links TRBV6-2 or TRBV6-3 to TRBJ1-2; no definite D call. V dropped 3 bases and J dropped 8 bases, with 10 bases sitting between them. Germline assignment: CDR1 MNHEY and CDR2 SVGEGT. The CDR3 length is 12 residues. CDR3 loop: CASSYEGLGYTF. The CDR3 DNA is TGTGCCAGCAGTTATGAAGGCTTGGGCTACACCTTC.

The rearrangement links TRBV4-2 to TRBJ2-2; D might be TRBD1 (6 bases). Germline CDR1 LGHNA, CDR2 YNFKEQ. This CDR3 comprises 15 residues. Trimming took off 0 bases at V and 4 bases at J, with 9 bases between the two ends. CDR3 coding DNA: TGTGCCAGCAGCCAAGATTTCAGGGGCACCGGGGAGCTGTTTTTT. Its translation: CASSQDFRGTGELFF.

The V call is TRBV30, the J call TRBJ1-2; D is perhaps TRBD1 (5 bases). This CDR3 region has 12 residues. V gave up 2 bases and J gave up 5 bases, with 9 bases separating them. In germline, CDR1 is GTSNPN, CDR2 SVGIG (reference sequence). CDR3 sequence: CAWSPEGYGYTF. CDR3 bases: TGTGCCTGGAGTCCCGAGGGGTATGGCTACACCTTC. Based on the CDR3 plus reference TRBV30 and TRBJ1-2, the full variable domain is SQTIHQWPATLVQPVGSPLSLECTVEGTSNPNLYWYRQAAGRGLQLLFYSVGIGQISSEVPQNLSASRPQDRQFILSSKKLLLSDSGFYLCAWSPEGYGYTFGSGTRLTVV.

The rearrangement joins TRBV29-1 to TRBJ1-1; a weak D match, TRBD1 (6 bases). Deletions cut 7 bases from V and 3 bases from J, with 15 bases between. This CDR3 region has 13 residues. Germline CDR1 SQVTM, CDR2 ANQGSEA. The CDR3 is CSGGGGPYTEAFF. CDR3 DNA: TGCAGCGGAGGAGGGGGTCCGTACACTGAAGCTTTCTTT.

The genes are TRBV19 and TRBJ1-2; D is unresolved. Germline CDR1 reads LNHDA; CDR2 reads SQIVND (reference sequence). The length of the CDR3 is 14 residues. V was cut by 7 bases and J by 7 bases, with 19 bases left in between. The CDR3 loop reads CASTGPTLHGGYTF. CDR3 coding DNA: TGTGCCAGTACCGGACCGACCCTCCATGGTGGCTACACCTTC.

J is TRBJ2-7 and V is TRBV5-1; TRBD2 agrees at 13 bases. This CDR3 has 15 residues. The germline V gene has CDR1 SGHRS and CDR2 YFSETQ. The V and J ends lost 6 bases and 5 bases, in that order; junction bases with no gene match: 8. CDR3 loop: CASTFRTSGGNEQYF. The CDR3 nucleotides read TGCGCCAGCACCTTTAGGACTAGCGGGGGCAACGAGCAGTACTTC.

The chain carries TRBV5-1 and TRBJ2-1; no clear D. This CDR3 region has 14 residues. The germline V gene encodes CDR1 SGHRS and CDR2 YFSETQ. The V end lost 2 bases, the J end lost 6 bases, and 12 bases lay between the germline ends. Here the CDR3 reads CASSLAGPTNEQFF. The CDR3 DNA reads as TGCGCCAGCAGCTTAGCCGGGCCTACCAATGAGCAGTTCTTC. Based on the CDR3 plus reference TRBV5-1 and TRBJ2-1, the full variable domain is KAGVTQTPRYLIKTRGQQVTLSCSPISGHRSVSWYQQTPGQGLQFLFEYFSETQRNKGNFPGRFSGRQFSNSRSEMNVSTLELGDSALYLCASSLAGPTNEQFFGPGTRLTVL.

CDR3 residues: CSVVVQHEQYF. In DNA form, the CDR3 reads TGCAGCGTTGTGGTACAGCACGAGCAGTACTTC. V is TRBV29-1 and J is TRBJ2-7; D is ambiguous. The CDR3 has 11 residues. Germline loops: CDR1 SQVTM, CDR2 ANQGSEA. Trimming removed 4 bases from V and 5 bases from J, with 9 bases in between.

The rearrangement joins TRBV27 to TRBJ1-2, with a tentative D call TRBD1 (6 bases). This CDR3 has 13 amino acids. CDR1 is MNHEY, CDR2 SMNVEV, per germline (reference sequence). V shed 4 bases and J shed 5 bases, with 11 bases lying between them. The CDR3 nucleotides read TGTGCCAGCAGTTCAGGGGCGCGATATGGCTACACCTTC. It translates to CASSSGARYGYTF.

CDR3 DNA sequence: TGTGCCAGCAGCCCTCCCGCGCGACTAGCGGGTGATACAGATACGCAGTATTTT. Protein: CASSPPARLAGDTDTQYF. The V and J genes are TRBV7-9 and TRBJ2-3; TRBD2 matches 10 bases. The CDR3 sequence is 18 residues long. Germline V CDR1 and CDR2: SEHNR, FQNEAQ (reference sequence). The V and J ends lost 5 bases and 3 bases, in that order; junction bases with no gene match: 14.

The V call is TRBV20-1, the J call TRBJ2-7, with D tentatively TRBD2 (5 bases). Between the trimmed V and J ends, which lost 3 bases and 0 bases, there was a span of 6 bases. The CDR3 is made up of 12 amino acids. In germline, CDR1 is DFQATT, CDR2 SNEGSKA (reference sequence). Here the CDR3 reads CSASGNSYEQYF. CDR3 DNA: TGCAGTGCTAGCGGGAACTCCTACGAGCAGTACTTC.

The chain recombines TRBV4-1 with TRBJ2-5, with a possible D match to TRBD1 (6 bases). The CDR3 has 12 residues. With 9 bases removed from V and 2 bases from J, the gap between germline ends came to 10 bases. From germline, CDR1 is MGHRA and CDR2 YSYEKL. The CDR3 reads CASQGSQETQYF. The CDR3 DNA sequence: TGCGCCAGTCAGGGGAGTCAAGAGACCCAGTACTTC.

V and J are TRBV27 and TRBJ2-6; 10 bases fit TRBD1. V lost 1 base and J lost 3; bases outside the gene matches: 3. The germline V gene has CDR1 MNHEY and CDR2 SMNVEV (reference sequence). CDR3 length equals 17 residues. The DNA of the CDR3 is TGTGCCAGCAGTTTATGGGGACAGGGGTTTGGGGCCAACGTCCTGACTTTC. It specifies CASSLWGQGFGANVLTF.

This sequence joins TRBV7-2 and TRBJ2-7; possibly TRBD1 for D (5 bases). The CDR3 spans 13 residues. V was shortened by 8 bases and J by 1 base, with 12 bases between the two germline ends. Germline V gene data show CDR1 as SGHTA and CDR2 as FQGNSA. CDR3 coding DNA: TGTGCCAGCGGAACGGCAGGGTCCTACGAGCAGTACTTC. Residues: CASGTAGSYEQYF.